The clone carrying this TCR beta chain has just a few counts. The antigen is not known. The data were obtained in a study of T cell repertoires in cytomegalovirus infection. About the research overall: Recently described HLA-C-restricted plus well-studied HLA-B-restricted CMV epitopes were used.

CDR1 SEHNR and CDR2 FQNEAQ come from the germline V gene (reference sequence). The CDR3 contains 12 residues. V shed 3 bases and J shed 7 bases, with 7 bases lying between them. TCRdb re-derived calls from the reads in MiXCR, one entry per CDR3 protein. The profile shows approximately 910,000 distinct CDR3 sequences, around 29% of them singletons. This clonotype was obtained from a human donor in good health (CMV status not recorded). Some clones in this sample may be carry-over from other donors' samples. The V call is TRBV7-9, the J call TRBJ2-1; D not certain. Material: cultured CD8+ T cells from PBMCs, obtained from culture after CMV antigen stimulation. The CDR3, as DNA: TGTGCCAGCAGCTTCCTCGAGAATGAGCAGTTCTTC. Its translation is CASSFLENEQFF.